This T cell receptor beta chain stems from a study of T cells expressing NK-cell markers. Across the whole study: Eight donors were sequenced, seven testing HCMV-seropositive and one testing seronegative.

CDR3 length equals 15 residues. CDR1 SGHTA and CDR2 FQGNSA come from the germline V gene. In generating TCR beta cDNA, 5'RACE template switching with UMIs was used. TCRdb reprocessed the 5' RACE reads and reports one entry per CDR3 protein, with no DNA. Here the sample table reports 5,100 or so distinct CDR3 sequences. Sequencing input: blood T cells: a sorted CD56 or NKG2C T cell subset, CD4+ or CD8+ T cells, or bulk PBMC T cells (not recorded which). This chain uses TRBV7-2 with TRBJ2-3; the TRBD2 assignment by TCRdb is unverifiable without DNA. The source is a man aged 18 to 29 in good health. Here the CDR3 reads CASSLFLRTTDTQYF. The variable domain in full, with the rest retrieved from reference TRBV7-2 and TRBJ2-3, is GAGVSQSPSNKVTEKGKDVELRCDPISGHTALYWYRQSLGQGLEFLIYFQGNSAPDKSGLPSDRFSAERTGGSVSTLTIQRTQQEDSAVYLCASSLFLRTTDTQYFGPGTRLTVL.